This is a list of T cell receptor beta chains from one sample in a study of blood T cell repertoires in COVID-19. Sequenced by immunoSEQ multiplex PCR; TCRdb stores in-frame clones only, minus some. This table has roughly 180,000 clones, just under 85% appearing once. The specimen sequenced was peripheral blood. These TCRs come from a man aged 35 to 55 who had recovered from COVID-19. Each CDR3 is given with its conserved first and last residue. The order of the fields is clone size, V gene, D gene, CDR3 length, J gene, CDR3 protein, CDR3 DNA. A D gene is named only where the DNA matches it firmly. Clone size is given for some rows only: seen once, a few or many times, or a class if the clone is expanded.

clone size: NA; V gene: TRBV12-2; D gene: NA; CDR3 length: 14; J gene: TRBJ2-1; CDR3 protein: CASRLKTTYNEQFF; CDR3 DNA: TGTGCAAGTCGCTTAAAGACTACTTACAATGAGCAGTTCTTC
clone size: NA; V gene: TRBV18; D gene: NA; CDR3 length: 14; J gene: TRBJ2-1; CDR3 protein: CASSPKTINNEQFF; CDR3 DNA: TGTGCCAGCTCACCAAAAACTATCAACAATGAGCAGTTCTTC
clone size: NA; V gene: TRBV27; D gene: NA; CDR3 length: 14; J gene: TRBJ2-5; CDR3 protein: CASSLGGPRGTQYF; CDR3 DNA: TGTGCCAGCAGTTTGGGGGGGCCAAGAGGGACCCAGTACTTC
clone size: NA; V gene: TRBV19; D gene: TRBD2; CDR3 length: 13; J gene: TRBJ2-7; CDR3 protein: CASKASGSYEQYF; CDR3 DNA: TGTGCCAGTAAAGCTAGCGGGAGCTACGAGCAGTACTTC
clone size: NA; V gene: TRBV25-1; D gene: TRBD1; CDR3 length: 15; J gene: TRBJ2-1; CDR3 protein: CASSEDRTGAKMQFF; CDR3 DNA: TGTGCCAGCAGTGAAGATAGGACAGGGGCTAAGATGCAGTTCTTC
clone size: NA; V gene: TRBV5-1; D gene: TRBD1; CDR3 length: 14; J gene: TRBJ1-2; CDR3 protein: CASSAGTEYYGYTF; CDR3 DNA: TGCGCCAGCAGCGCCGGGACAGAGTACTATGGCTACACCTTC
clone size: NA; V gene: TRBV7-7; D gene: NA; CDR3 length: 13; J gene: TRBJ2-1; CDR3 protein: CASSAHQRNEQFF; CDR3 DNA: TGTGCTAGCAGCGCCCACCAGCGGAATGAGCAGTTCTTC
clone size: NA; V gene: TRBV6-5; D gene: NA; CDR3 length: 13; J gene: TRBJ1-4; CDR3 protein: CASSYSIREKLFF; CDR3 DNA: TGTGCCAGCAGTTACTCGATACGGGAAAAACTGTTTTTT
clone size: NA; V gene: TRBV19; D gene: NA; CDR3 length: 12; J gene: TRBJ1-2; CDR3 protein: CASSMSWYGYTF; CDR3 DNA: TGTGCCAGTAGTATGAGTTGGTATGGCTACACCTTC
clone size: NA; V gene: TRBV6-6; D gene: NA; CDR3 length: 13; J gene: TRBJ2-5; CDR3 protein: CASSYAGWETQYF; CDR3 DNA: TGTGCCAGCAGTTATGCGGGGTGGGAGACCCAGTACTTC
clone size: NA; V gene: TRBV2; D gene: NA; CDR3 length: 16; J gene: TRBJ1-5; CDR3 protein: CASSASGAHLGQPQHF; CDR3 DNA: TGTGCCAGCAGTGCAAGCGGGGCCCACCTGGGTCAGCCCCAGCATTTT
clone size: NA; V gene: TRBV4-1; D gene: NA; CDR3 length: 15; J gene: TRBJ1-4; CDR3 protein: CASSQGGWNGEKLFF; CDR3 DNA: TGCGCCAGCAGCCAAGGAGGCTGGAATGGGGAAAAACTGTTTTTT
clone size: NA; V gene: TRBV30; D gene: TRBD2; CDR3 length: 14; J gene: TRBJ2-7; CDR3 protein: CAWRAGGPSYEQYF; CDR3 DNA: TGTGCCTGGAGGGCGGGAGGGCCGTCCTACGAGCAGTACTTC
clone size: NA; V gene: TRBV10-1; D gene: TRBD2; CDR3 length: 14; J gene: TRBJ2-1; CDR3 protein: CASRGLAGVNEQFF; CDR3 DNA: TGCGCCAGCAGGGGACTAGCGGGAGTCAATGAGCAGTTCTTC
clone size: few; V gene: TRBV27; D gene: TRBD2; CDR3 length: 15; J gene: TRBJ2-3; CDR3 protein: CASSLTSGGTDTQYF; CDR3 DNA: TGTGCCAGCAGTTTGACTAGCGGGGGGACAGATACGCAGTATTTT
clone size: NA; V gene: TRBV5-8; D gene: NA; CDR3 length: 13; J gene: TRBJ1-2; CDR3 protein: CASPPQGPYGYTF; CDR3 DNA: TGTGCCAGCCCACCACAGGGACCCTATGGCTACACCTTC
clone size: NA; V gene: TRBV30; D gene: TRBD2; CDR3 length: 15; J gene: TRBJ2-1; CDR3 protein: CAWSVGSSGGKVNFF; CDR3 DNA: TGTGCCTGGAGTGTAGGGTCCAGCGGGGGCAAAGTGAATTTCTTC
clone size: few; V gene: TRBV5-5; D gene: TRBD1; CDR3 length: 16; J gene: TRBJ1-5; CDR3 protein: CASSSTGGASNQPQHF; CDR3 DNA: TGTGCCAGCAGCTCGACAGGGGGCGCGAGTAATCAGCCCCAGCATTTT
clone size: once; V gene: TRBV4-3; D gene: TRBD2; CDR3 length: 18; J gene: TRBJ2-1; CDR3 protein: CASSQDPLTSGGDNEQFF; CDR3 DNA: TGCGCCAGCAGCCAAGATCCCCTGACTAGCGGGGGGGACAATGAGCAGTTCTTC
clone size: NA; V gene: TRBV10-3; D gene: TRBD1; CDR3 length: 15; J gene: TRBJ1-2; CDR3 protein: CAISAPGQGNYGYTF; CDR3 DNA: TGTGCCATCAGTGCTCCGGGACAGGGAAACTATGGCTACACCTTC
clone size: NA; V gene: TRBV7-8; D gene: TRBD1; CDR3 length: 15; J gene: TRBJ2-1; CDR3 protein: CASSLVGTGTHEQFF; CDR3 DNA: TGTGCCAGCAGCTTAGTCGGGACAGGGACCCATGAGCAGTTCTTC
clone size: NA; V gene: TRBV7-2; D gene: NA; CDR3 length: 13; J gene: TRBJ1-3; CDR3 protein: CASSPYSGNTIYF; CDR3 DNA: TGTGCCAGCAGCCCCTACTCTGGAAACACCATATATTTT
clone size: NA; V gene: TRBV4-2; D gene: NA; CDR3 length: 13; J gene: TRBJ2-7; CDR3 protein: CASSPREKGEQYF; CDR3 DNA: TGTGCCAGCAGCCCAAGGGAGAAAGGCGAGCAGTACTTC
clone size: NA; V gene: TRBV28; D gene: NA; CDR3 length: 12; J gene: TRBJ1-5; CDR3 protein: CASRKGGQPQHF; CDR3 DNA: TGTGCCAGCAGGAAGGGAGGTCAGCCCCAGCATTTT
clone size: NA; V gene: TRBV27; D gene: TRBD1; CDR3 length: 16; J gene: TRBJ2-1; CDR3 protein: CASSPLWDRENGEQFF; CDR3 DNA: TGTGCCAGCAGTCCCCTATGGGACAGGGAGAATGGGGAGCAGTTCTTC
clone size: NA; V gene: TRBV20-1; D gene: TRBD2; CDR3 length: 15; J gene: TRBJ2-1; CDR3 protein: CSASASGTSLNEQFF; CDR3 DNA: TGCAGTGCTAGTGCATCCGGGACTAGCCTAAATGAGCAGTTCTTC
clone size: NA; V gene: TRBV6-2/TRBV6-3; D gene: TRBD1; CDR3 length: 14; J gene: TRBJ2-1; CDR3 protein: CASSSGTGGMGQFF; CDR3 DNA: TGTGCCAGCAGTTCCGGGACAGGGGGAATGGGGCAGTTCTTC
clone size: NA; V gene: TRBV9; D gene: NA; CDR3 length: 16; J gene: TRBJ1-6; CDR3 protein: CASSVETGRHNSPLHF; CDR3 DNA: TGTGCCAGCAGCGTAGAAACAGGGAGACATAATTCACCCCTCCACTTT
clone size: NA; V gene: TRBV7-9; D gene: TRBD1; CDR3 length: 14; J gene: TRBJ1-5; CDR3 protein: CASSPGQGNQPQHF; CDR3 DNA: TGTGCCAGCAGCCCCGGACAGGGAAATCAGCCCCAGCATTTT
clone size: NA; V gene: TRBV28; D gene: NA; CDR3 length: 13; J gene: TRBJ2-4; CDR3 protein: CASSDRGTNIQYF; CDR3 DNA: TGTGCCAGCAGTGACCGAGGAACAAACATTCAGTACTTC
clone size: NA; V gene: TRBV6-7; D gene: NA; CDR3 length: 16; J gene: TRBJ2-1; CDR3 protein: CASRPLVYREGGEQFF; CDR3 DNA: TGTGCCAGCAGGCCATTAGTTTACAGGGAAGGTGGTGAGCAGTTCTTC
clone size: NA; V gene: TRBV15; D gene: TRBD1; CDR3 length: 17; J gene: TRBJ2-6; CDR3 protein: CATSRGQGDSGANVLTF; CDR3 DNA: TGTGCCACCAGCAGGGGGCAGGGGGACTCTGGGGCCAACGTCCTGACTTTC
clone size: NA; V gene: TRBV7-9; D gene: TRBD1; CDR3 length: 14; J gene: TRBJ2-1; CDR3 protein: CASSLTGAHNEQFF; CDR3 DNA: TGTGCCAGCAGCTTAACAGGGGCCCACAATGAGCAGTTCTTC
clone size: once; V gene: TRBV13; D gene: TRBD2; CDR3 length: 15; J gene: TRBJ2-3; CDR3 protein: CASSLSGGANDTQYF; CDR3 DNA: TGTGCCAGCAGCTTAAGCGGGGGGGCCAATGATACGCAGTATTTT
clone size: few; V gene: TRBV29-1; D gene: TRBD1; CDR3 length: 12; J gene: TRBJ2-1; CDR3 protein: CSASDRGEGQFF; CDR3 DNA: TGCAGCGCATCGGACAGGGGCGAGGGGCAGTTCTTC
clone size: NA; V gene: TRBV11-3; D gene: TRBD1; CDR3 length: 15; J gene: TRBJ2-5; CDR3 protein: CASSSKQGRRETQYF; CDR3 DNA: TGTGCCAGCAGCTCCAAACAGGGGAGAAGAGAGACCCAGTACTTC
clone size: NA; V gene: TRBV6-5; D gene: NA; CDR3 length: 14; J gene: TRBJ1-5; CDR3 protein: CASGRGVGNQPQHF; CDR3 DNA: TGTGCCAGCGGGCGGGGGGTTGGCAATCAGCCCCAGCATTTT
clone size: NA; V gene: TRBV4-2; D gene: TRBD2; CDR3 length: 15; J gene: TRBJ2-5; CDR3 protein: CASSQAASGQETQYF; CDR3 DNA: TGTGCCAGCAGCCAAGCTGCTAGCGGCCAAGAGACCCAGTACTTC
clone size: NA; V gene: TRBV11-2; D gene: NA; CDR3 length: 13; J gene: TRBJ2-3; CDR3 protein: CASSFGGTDTQYF; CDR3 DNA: TGTGCCAGCAGCTTTGGCGGGACAGATACGCAGTATTTT
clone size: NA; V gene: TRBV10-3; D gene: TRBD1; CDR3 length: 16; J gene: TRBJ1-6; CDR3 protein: CATRDRGRRESSPLHF; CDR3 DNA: TGTGCCACCCGGGACAGGGGGCGCAGGGAGAGTTCACCCCTCCACTTT
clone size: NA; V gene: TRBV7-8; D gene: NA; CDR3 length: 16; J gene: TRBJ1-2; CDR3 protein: CASSLARTVANYGYTF; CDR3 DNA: TGTGCCAGCAGCTTAGCCCGGACAGTAGCTAACTATGGCTACACCTTC
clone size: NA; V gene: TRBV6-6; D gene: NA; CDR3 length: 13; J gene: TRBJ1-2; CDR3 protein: CASTKVSGDGYTF; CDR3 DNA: TGTGCCAGCACAAAGGTCTCGGGGGATGGCTACACCTTC
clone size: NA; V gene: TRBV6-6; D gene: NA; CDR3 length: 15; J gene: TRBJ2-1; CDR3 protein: CASSSPGHLYNEQFF; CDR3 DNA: TGTGCCAGCAGTAGCCCCGGACATCTCTACAATGAGCAGTTCTTC
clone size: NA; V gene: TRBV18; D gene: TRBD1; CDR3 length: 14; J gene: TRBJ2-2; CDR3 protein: CASSHRGHTGELFF; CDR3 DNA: TGTGCCAGCTCACACAGGGGGCACACCGGGGAGCTGTTTTTT
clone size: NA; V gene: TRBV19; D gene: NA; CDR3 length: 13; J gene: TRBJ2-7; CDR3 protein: CASSRTVTYEQYF; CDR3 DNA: TGTGCCAGTAGTCGGACAGTTACCTACGAGCAGTACTTC
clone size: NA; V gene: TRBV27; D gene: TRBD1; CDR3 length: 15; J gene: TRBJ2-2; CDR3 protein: CASSPGQGRTGELFF; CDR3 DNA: TGTGCCAGCAGTCCCGGACAGGGTAGGACCGGGGAGCTGTTTTTT
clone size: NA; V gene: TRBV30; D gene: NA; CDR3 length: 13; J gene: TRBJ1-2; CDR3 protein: CAWSDRGPPGYTF; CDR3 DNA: TGTGCCTGGAGTGACCGAGGCCCGCCTGGCTACACCTTC
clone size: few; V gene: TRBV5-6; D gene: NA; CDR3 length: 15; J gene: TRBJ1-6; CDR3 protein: CASSLDGLVNSPLHF; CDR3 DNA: TGTGCCAGCAGCTTGGATGGACTCGTTAATTCACCCCTCCACTTT
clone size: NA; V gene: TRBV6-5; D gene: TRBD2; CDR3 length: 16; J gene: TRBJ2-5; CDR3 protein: CASSYSLAGAQETQYF; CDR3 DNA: TGTGCCAGCAGTTACTCCCTAGCGGGGGCCCAAGAGACCCAGTACTTC
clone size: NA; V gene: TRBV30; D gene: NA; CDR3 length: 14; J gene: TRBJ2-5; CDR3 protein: CAWSVDTRRGTQYF; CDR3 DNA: TGTGCCTGGAGTGTAGATACAAGGAGGGGGACCCAGTACTTC
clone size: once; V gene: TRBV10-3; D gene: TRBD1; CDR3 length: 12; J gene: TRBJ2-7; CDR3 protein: CAIGQDSYEQYF; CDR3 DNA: TGTGCCATCGGACAGGACTCCTACGAGCAGTACTTC
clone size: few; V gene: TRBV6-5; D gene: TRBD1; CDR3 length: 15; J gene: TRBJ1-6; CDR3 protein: CASKIQGASNSPLHF; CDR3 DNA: TGTGCCAGCAAAATACAGGGGGCGTCTAATTCACCCCTCCACTTT
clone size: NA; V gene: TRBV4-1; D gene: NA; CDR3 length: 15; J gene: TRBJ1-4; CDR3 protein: CASSQVGPGREKLFF; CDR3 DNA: TGCGCCAGCAGCCAAGTAGGTCCAGGGCGTGAAAAACTGTTTTTT
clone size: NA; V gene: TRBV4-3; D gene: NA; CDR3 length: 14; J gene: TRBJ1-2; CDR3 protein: CASSQDPTLGGYTF; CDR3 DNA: TGCGCCAGCAGCCAAGATCCCACCCTAGGTGGCTACACCTTC
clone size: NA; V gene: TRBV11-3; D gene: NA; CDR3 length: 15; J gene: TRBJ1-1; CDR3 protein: CASSLRTRMNTEAFF; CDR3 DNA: TGTGCCAGCAGCCTCAGGACACGTATGAACACTGAAGCTTTCTTT